The 10 T cell receptor beta chains presented below share a single source sample, sequenced in a study of blood T cell repertoires in COVID-19. Measured with immunoSEQ multiplex PCR; TCRdb has only the in-frame clones, and not every one. The sample has about 190,000 clones; about three quarters are singletons. Input material: peripheral blood. The receptors come from a woman between 70 and 85 years old with acute or convalescent COVID-19.

This rearrangement joins TRBV7-9 to TRBJ2-7; D is possibly TRBD1 (5 bases). Germline V CDR1 and CDR2: SEHNR, FQNEAQ (reference sequence). The CDR3 contains 12 residues. V was cut by 5 bases and J by 4 bases, with 9 bases left in between. As DNA, the CDR3 is TGTGCCAGCAGCGTCGACAGTTACGAGCAGTACTTC. Its translation is CASSVDSYEQYF.

This rearrangement joins TRBV19 to TRBJ2-4; D unresolved. V was clipped by 1 base and J by 7 bases, with 14 bases between them. CDR3 size: 15 residues. Germline V gene data show CDR1 as LNHDA and CDR2 as SQIVND (reference sequence). The CDR3 bases are TGTGCCAGTAGTATAGCTTTGCAGAATATGAACATTCAGTACTTC. Encoded protein: CASSIALQNMNIQYF. The whole variable domain, filled in from reference TRBV19 and TRBJ2-4, reads DGGITQSPKYLFRKEGQNVTLSCEQNLNHDAMYWYRQDPGQGLRLIYYSQIVNDFQKGDIAEGYSVSREKKESFPLTVTSAQKNPTAFYLCASSIALQNMNIQYFGAGTRLSVL.

The CDR3 reads CASSDSLGNTEAFF. CDR3 nucleotide sequence: TGTGCCAGCAGTGATTCACTTGGGAACACTGAAGCTTTCTTT. V is TRBV2 and J is TRBJ1-1, with D unresolved. The CDR3 runs 14 residues. V lost 3 bases and J lost 1, with 9 bases in between. Germline CDR1 and CDR2: SNHLY and FYNNEI. Supplemented by reference TRBV2 and TRBJ1-1, the full variable domain reads EPEVTQTPSHQVTQMGQEVILRCVPISNHLYFYWYRQILGQKVEFLVSFYNNEISEKSEIFDDQFSVERPDGSNFTLKIRSTKLEDSAMYFCASSDSLGNTEAFFGQGTRLTVV.

The chain combines TRBV5-6 with TRBJ2-3; 8 bases agree with TRBD1. The CDR3 has 15 amino acids. V trimming: 4 bases; J trimming: 2 bases; junction bases outside the gene matches: 6. The germline V gene encodes CDR1 SGHDT and CDR2 YYEEEE. CDR3 in DNA: TGTGCCAGCAGCCGTAGACAGGGGCACACAGATACGCAGTATTTT. Translated, it gives CASSRRQGHTDTQYF.

This clone turned up a few times. The chain combines TRBV10-3 with TRBJ1-2; tentatively, D is TRBD1 (5 bases). CDR1 and CDR2 (germline): ENHRY, SYGVKD. The V end lost 5 bases, the J end lost 8 bases, and 15 bases lay between the germline ends. This CDR3 has 13 residues. The CDR3 region is CAISIRAGEGYTF. CDR3 nucleotides: TGTGCCATCAGTATCAGGGCAGGCGAAGGCTACACCTTC.

This chain joins TRBV30 and TRBJ2-7, with unresolved D. The CDR3 has 11 residues. CDR1 GTSNPN and CDR2 SVGIG come from the germline V gene (reference sequence). Trimming removed 0 bases from V and 7 bases from J, with 7 bases in between. CDR3 sequence reads: CAWSVDTEQYF. The CDR3 bases are TGTGCCTGGAGTGTAGACACAGAGCAGTACTTC.

CDR3 bases: TGTGCCAGCAGTGGAAGACTAGCGGGTTACAATGAGCAGTTCTTC. This gives the protein CASSGRLAGYNEQFF. The chain is built from TRBV25-1 and TRBJ2-1, with TRBD2 matching over 10 bases. The CDR3 has 15 residues. V gave up 4 bases and J gave up 4 bases; unmatched junction bases: 4. Germline V CDR1 and CDR2: MGHDK, SYGVNS.

The gene calls are TRBV3-1 (or the pseudogene TRBV3-2) and TRBJ1-1, with unresolved D. Per the germline V gene, CDR1 is LGHDT and CDR2 is YNNKEL (reference sequence). The CDR3 loop spans 13 amino acids. Trimming took off 8 bases at V and 0 bases at J, with 10 bases between the two ends. CDR3 sequence: CASSHSMNTEAFF. CDR3 coding DNA: TGTGCCAGCTCGCACAGCATGAACACTGAAGCTTTCTTT.

The chain links TRBV7-9 to TRBJ2-3; the D gene is possibly TRBD2 (6 bases). From germline, CDR1 is SEHNR and CDR2 FQNEAQ (reference sequence). V lost 8 bases and J 6 bases, leaving 15 bases between the germline ends. This CDR3 is 13 amino acids long. The CDR3 DNA reads TGTGCCAGCCAATCGACTAGTTTGGATACGCAGTATTTT. It is translated as CASQSTSLDTQYF.

The rearrangement joins TRBV27 to TRBJ1-2; D might be TRBD1 (5 bases). Deletions cut 2 bases from V and 5 bases from J, with 12 bases between. There are 14 residues in the CDR3. The germline gives CDR1 MNHEY, CDR2 SMNVEV (reference sequence). The DNA of the CDR3 is TGTGCCAGCAGTTTAGAGAGACAGCCATATGGCTACACCTTC. This sequence encodes CASSLERQPYGYTF.